The clone carrying this T cell receptor beta chain was detected many times. The source of the sample is a study of identical twins. One entry per CDR3 protein, called by TCRdb with MiXCR from the 5' RACE reads. The sample yields approximately 210,000 distinct CDR3 sequences, 5.5% to 7.5% seen once. These data were also filed under a second study, of T cells expressing NK-cell markers.

Source material: CD8+ T cells sorted from blood. The receptor's source is a woman younger than 35 in good health.

The CDR3: CASSLFVVDTPTFYGYTF. The DNA for the CDR3 is TGTGCCAGCAGCTTATTCGTCGTGGACACACCAACCTTCTATGGCTACACCTTC. This rearrangement joins TRBV7-8 to TRBJ1-2; D possibly corresponds to TRBD1 (5 bases). This CDR3 is 18 amino acids long. The V end was cut by 2 bases, the J end by 4 bases, with 23 bases between. In germline, CDR1 is SGHVS, CDR2 FQNEAQ.